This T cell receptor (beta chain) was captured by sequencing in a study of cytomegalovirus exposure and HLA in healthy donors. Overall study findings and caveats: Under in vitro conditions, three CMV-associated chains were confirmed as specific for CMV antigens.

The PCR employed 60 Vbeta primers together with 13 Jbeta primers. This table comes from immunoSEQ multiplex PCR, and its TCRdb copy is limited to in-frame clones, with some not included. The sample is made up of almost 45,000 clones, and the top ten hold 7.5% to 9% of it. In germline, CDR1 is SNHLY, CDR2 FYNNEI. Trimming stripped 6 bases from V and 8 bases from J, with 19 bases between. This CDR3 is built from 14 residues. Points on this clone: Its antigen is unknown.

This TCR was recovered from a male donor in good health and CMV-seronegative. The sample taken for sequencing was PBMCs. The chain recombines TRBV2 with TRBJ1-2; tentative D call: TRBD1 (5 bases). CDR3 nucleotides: TGTGCCAGCAGCCCCCGGGGGGTAGCTAGCGGCTACACCTTC. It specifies CASSPRGVASGYTF. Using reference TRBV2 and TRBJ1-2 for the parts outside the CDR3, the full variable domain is EPEVTQTPSHQVTQMGQEVILRCVPISNHLYFYWYRQILGQKVEFLVSFYNNEISEKSEIFDDQFSVERPDGSNFTLKIRSTKLEDSAMYFCASSPRGVASGYTFGSGTRLTVV.